This T cell receptor (beta chain) was recovered during a study of blood T cells in healthy people across ages. Notes on the study in general: Comparison with aged donors showed that long-lived donors had more naive CD4+ cells and higher diversity. Naive T cell percentage strongly correlated with TCR beta diversity. Underestimates were what the diversity estimates from one million T cells were considered to be.

Primers used in a second PCR of about 6 to 12 cycles were a sample-barcoded 5' primer and a J-beta primer mix. TCRdb reanalysed the 5' RACE reads using MiXCR and keeps one entry per CDR3 protein. The sample consists of more than 800,000 distinct CDR3 sequences, more than 25% of them appearing once. A note on this clonotype: Its antigen is unidentified.

Germline CDR1 and CDR2: LNHNV and YYDKDF (reference sequence). Trimming stripped 0 bases from V and 6 bases from J, with 12 bases between. This CDR3 contains 15 residues. Sequencing was carried out using blood. The source is a woman of 80 years or more in good health. This chain connects TRBV15 to TRBJ1-5; tentatively, D is TRBD1 (6 bases). The CDR3 reads CATSRDRAGVQPQHF. In DNA, the CDR3 is TGTGCCACCAGCAGAGATCGGGCAGGGGTTCAGCCCCAGCATTTT. The complete variable domain, with remaining parts taken from reference TRBV15 and TRBJ1-5, reads DAMVIQNPRYQVTQFGKPVTLSCSQTLNHNVMYWYQQKSSQAPKLLFHYYDKDFNNEADTPDNFQSRRPNTSFCFLDIRSPGLGDTAMYLCATSRDRAGVQPQHFGDGTRLSIL.